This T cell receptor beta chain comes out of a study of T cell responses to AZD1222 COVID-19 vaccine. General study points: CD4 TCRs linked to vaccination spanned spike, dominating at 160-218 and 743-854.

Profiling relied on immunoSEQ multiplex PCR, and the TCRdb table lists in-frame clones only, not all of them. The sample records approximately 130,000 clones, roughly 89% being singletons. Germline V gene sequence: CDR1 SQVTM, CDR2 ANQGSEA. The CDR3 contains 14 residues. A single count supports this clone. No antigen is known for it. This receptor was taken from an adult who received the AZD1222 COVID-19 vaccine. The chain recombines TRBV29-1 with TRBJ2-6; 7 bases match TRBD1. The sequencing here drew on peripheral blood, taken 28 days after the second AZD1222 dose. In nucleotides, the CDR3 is TGCAGTGCTACCGACAGGGCTGGGGCCAACGTCCTGACTTTC. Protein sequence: CSATDRAGANVLTF.